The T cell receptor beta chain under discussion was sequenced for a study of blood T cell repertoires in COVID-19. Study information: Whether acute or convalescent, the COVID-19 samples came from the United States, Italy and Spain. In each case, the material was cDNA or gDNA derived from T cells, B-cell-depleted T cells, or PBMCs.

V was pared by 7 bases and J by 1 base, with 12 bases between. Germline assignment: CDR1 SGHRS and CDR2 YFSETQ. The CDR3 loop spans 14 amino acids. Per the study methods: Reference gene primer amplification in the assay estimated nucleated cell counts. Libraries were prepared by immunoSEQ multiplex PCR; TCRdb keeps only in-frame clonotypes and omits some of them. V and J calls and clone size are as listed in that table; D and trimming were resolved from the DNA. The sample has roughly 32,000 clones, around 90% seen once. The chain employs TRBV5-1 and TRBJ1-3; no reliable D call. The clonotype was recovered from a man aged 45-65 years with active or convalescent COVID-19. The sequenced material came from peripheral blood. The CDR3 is CASSFDTSGNTIYF. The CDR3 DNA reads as TGCGCCAGCTCCTTCGACACATCTGGAAACACCATATATTTT.